Listed here are 20 T cell receptor beta chains from one sample, sequenced in a study of OX40 agonist ivuxolimab in advanced cancers. Sequenced by immunoSEQ multiplex PCR; TCRdb stores in-frame clones only, minus some. The sample lists roughly 75,000 clones, around four fifths seen once, with approximately 0.8% in the top ten. The sample was CD4+ or CD8+ T cells sorted from blood, taken in a trial of the OX40 agonist ivuxolimab. All receptors derive from an adult with an advanced solid tumor such as melanoma, head and neck, liver or kidney cancer.

This clone was picked up one time. This chain joins TRBV18 and TRBJ1-1, with 8 positions matching TRBD1. The length of the CDR3 is 14 residues. The germline CDR1 and CDR2 sequences are KGHSH and LQKENI. V trimming: 6 bases; J trimming: 3 bases; junction bases outside the gene matches: 6. CDR3 residues: CASSSRGPDTEAFF. CDR3 nucleotide sequence: TGTGCCAGCTCGTCCAGGGGGCCGGACACTGAAGCTTTCTTT.

The rearrangement joins TRBV7-9 to TRBJ2-2, with unresolved D. CDR1 and CDR2 from the germline V gene are SEHNR and FQNEAQ (reference sequence). V lost 3 bases and J 5 bases, leaving 13 bases between the germline ends. The CDR3 totals 15 residues. The CDR3 region is CASSFQDILTGELFF. CDR3 nucleotide sequence: TGTGCCAGCAGCTTCCAAGACATTTTAACCGGGGAGCTGTTTTTT.

The chain has TRBV6-1 and TRBJ1-2; 8 bases match TRBD1. V lost 7 bases, J lost 2 bases, and 9 bases stayed unmatched. This CDR3 is 15 amino acids long. Germline assignment: CDR1 MNHNS and CDR2 SASEGT. In DNA, the CDR3 is TGTGCCAGCACGCGCCGGGACAGGAACAACTATGGCTACACCTTC. It yields the protein CASTRRDRNNYGYTF.

The V call is TRBV18, the J call TRBJ1-1, with D uncertain. Germline V gene sequence: CDR1 KGHSH, CDR2 LQKENI. CDR3 length equals 15 residues. Trimming removed 3 bases at V and 5 bases at J, with 16 bases between. In nucleotides, the CDR3 is TGTGCCAGCTCACCGTCCCGGGGAGGAGGGACTGAAGCTTTCTTT. This codes for CASSPSRGGGTEAFF.

The chain links TRBV30 to TRBJ1-3, with D hard to call. V lost 1 base and J lost 6, with 7 bases in between. Per the germline V gene, CDR1 is GTSNPN and CDR2 is SVGIG (reference sequence). This CDR3 region has 12 residues. The CDR3 DNA reads as TGTGCCTGGAGTGCCGAAGTAAACACCATATATTTT. Translating it yields CAWSAEVNTIYF.

This chain connects TRBV30 to TRBJ1-4; D may be TRBD1 (5 bases). Trimming removed 7 bases at V and 5 bases at J, with 14 bases between. Germline CDR1 is GTSNPN and CDR2 is SVGIG (reference sequence). This CDR3 has 13 amino acids. The CDR3 nucleotides read TGTGCCTCTCCGGCAGGGCAGAATGAAAAACTGTTTTTT. Protein: CASPAGQNEKLFF.

This sequence joins TRBV6-9 and TRBJ2-3; the match to TRBD1 covers 8 bases. V dropped 3 bases and J dropped 4; count of bases not matched to a gene: 3. This CDR3 comprises 14 residues. Looked up from germline, CDR1 is MNHGY and CDR2 is SVAAGI. CDR3 sequence (DNA): TGTGCCAGCAGTTACCAGGGGGCCTCAGATACGCAGTATTTT. Translation: CASSYQGASDTQYF.

This clone was seen a single time. This chain uses TRBV7-2 with TRBJ1-2; 7 bases agree with TRBD1. The CDR3 runs 15 residues. Germline CDR1 reads SGHTA; CDR2 reads FQGNSA. With V trimmed by 1 base and J by 5 bases, 7 bases remained unmatched. The CDR3 region has the DNA TGTGCCAGCAGCTTAGGGGACGGCAGGGGGTATGGCTACACCTTC. It specifies CASSLGDGRGYGYTF. Combining the CDR3 with reference TRBV7-2 and TRBJ1-2 gives the whole variable domain GAGVSQSPSNKVTEKGKDVELRCDPISGHTALYWYRQSLGQGLEFLIYFQGNSAPDKSGLPSDRFSAERTGGSVSTLTIQRTQQEDSAVYLCASSLGDGRGYGYTFGSGTRLTVV.

This clone was seen only once. V and J are TRBV15 and TRBJ1-1; D call uncertain. With 0 bases removed from V and 0 bases from J, the gap between germline ends came to 5 bases. The V gene's germline CDR1 is LNHNV and CDR2 YYDKDF (reference sequence). The CDR3 is 14 amino acids. The CDR3 DNA sequence: TGTGCCACCAGCAGAGATGGGGTGAACACTGAAGCTTTCTTT. It specifies CATSRDGVNTEAFF.

The chain couples TRBV19 to TRBJ1-2; a possible D gene is TRBD1 (6 bases). Per the germline V gene, CDR1 is LNHDA and CDR2 is SQIVND (reference sequence). V gave up 3 bases and J gave up 2 bases, with 10 bases separating them. The length of the CDR3 is 14 residues. The chain's CDR3 is CASSMPDRNYGYTF. The DNA of the CDR3 is TGTGCCAGTAGTATGCCCGACAGGAACTATGGCTACACCTTC.

CDR3 loop: CATLEGETQYF. For the CDR3, the DNA is TGTGCCACCCTTGAGGGGGAGACCCAGTACTTC. The gene calls are TRBV15 and TRBJ2-5; D might be TRBD1 or TRBD2, each matching 5 bases. The V gene lost 8 bases and the J gene lost 5 bases, with 9 bases spanning the gap. This CDR3 spans 11 amino acids. CDR1 LNHNV and CDR2 YYDKDF come from the germline V gene (reference sequence).

V gene TRBV25-1 combines with J gene TRBJ1-2, with 9 bases aligning to TRBD1. V shed 4 bases, J shed 6 bases, and the junction held 12 bases outside the gene matches. CDR3 size: 16 residues. CDR1 and CDR2 (germline): MGHDK, SYGVNS. Written as DNA, the CDR3 is TGTGCCAGCAGTGTGGGGGGCATCACAGGGGGCGATGGCTACACCTTC. Protein product: CASSVGGITGGDGYTF.

The V gene is TRBV7-2, the J gene TRBJ2-7; D might be TRBD2 (5 bases). The CDR3 covers 14 residues. V was trimmed by 1 base and J by 4 bases, leaving 11 bases between them. Germline CDR1 and CDR2: SGHTA and FQGNSA. CDR3 sequence reads: CASSLGLSGYEQYF. The CDR3 DNA follows: TGTGCCAGCAGCTTAGGGTTGAGCGGATACGAGCAGTACTTC.

CDR3 sequence: CARSQGARGNTIYF. The DNA for the CDR3 is TGCGCCAGATCACAGGGGGCAAGGGGAAACACCATATATTTT. The chain combines TRBV5-1 with TRBJ1-3; 9 bases map to TRBD1. V was pared by 8 bases and J by 4 bases, with 7 bases of the junction left unmatched. This CDR3 is 14 amino acids long. Germline V gene data show CDR1 as SGHRS and CDR2 as YFSETQ.

A few counts support this clone. CDR3 DNA sequence: TGTGCCAGCAGTGGAACCGGGTTAGCGGGTGAAGCTTTCTTT. Translation: CASSGTGLAGEAFF. The chain has TRBV2 and TRBJ1-1; D is uncertain. Per the germline V gene, CDR1 is SNHLY and CDR2 is FYNNEI. The CDR3 consists of 14 residues. Trimming stripped 4 bases from V and 7 bases from J, with 16 bases between.

V is TRBV11-3 and J is TRBJ2-3, with TRBD2 matching 10 bases. Germline CDR1 is SGHNT and CDR2 is YENEEA. V dropped 5 bases and J dropped 5; count of bases not matched to a gene: 7. The length of the CDR3 is 15 residues. The CDR3 sequence is CASSVRLAGEDTQYF. The CDR3 bases are TGTGCCAGCAGCGTCCGACTAGCGGGTGAAGATACGCAGTATTTT.

The chain recombines TRBV6-1 with TRBJ1-5, with D tentatively TRBD1 (6 bases). The CDR3 spans 13 residues. In germline, CDR1 is MNHNS, CDR2 SASEGT. Deletions cut 5 bases from V and 4 bases from J, with 9 bases between. The CDR3 sequence is CASSTGFNQPQHF. The CDR3 DNA reads TGTGCCAGCAGTACAGGGTTTAATCAGCCCCAGCATTTT.

This chain links TRBV19 with TRBJ2-1; possibly TRBD2 for D (6 bases). Germline V CDR1 and CDR2: LNHDA, SQIVND (reference sequence). V was shortened by 6 bases and J by 1 base, with 13 bases between the two germline ends. The CDR3 consists of 15 residues. The CDR3 region is CASSPGTPSYNEQFF. CDR3 coding DNA: TGTGCCAGTAGCCCCGGGACTCCATCCTACAATGAGCAGTTCTTC.

The gene calls are TRBV7-2 and TRBJ1-6; D is uncertain. Trimming took 0 bases from V and 6 from J, leaving 3 bases between them. Germline CDR1 and CDR2: SGHTA and FQGNSA. The CDR3 runs 13 residues. CDR3: CASSLAGNSPLHF. The CDR3, as DNA: TGTGCCAGCAGCTTAGCTGGTAATTCACCCCTCCACTTT. Full variable domain (outside the CDR3, taken from reference TRBV7-2 and TRBJ1-6): GAGVSQSPSNKVTEKGKDVELRCDPISGHTALYWYRQSLGQGLEFLIYFQGNSAPDKSGLPSDRFSAERTGGSVSTLTIQRTQQEDSAVYLCASSLAGNSPLHFGNGTRLTVT.

This clone has a handful of counts. This chain connects TRBV19 to TRBJ1-2; 7 bases map to TRBD1. V lost 5 bases to trimming and J lost 4 bases; unmatched junction nucleotides: 4. The CDR3 length is 13 residues. CDR1 and CDR2 from the germline V gene are LNHDA and SQIVND (reference sequence). CDR3 region: CASSQTGTYGYTF. Written as DNA, the CDR3 is TGTGCCAGTAGTCAGACAGGGACCTATGGCTACACCTTC.